This passage covers 10 T cell receptor beta chains from one sample sequenced in a study of blood T cells in healthy people across ages. Through a sample-barcoded 5' primer and a J-beta primer mix, a second PCR was run for roughly 6 to 12 cycles. MiXCR, applied by TCRdb to the 5' RACE reads, yields one record per CDR3 protein. The sample carries roughly 560,000 distinct CDR3 sequences, nearly 25% recorded once. The data were also submitted as part of a second study, on T cells of mothers and their children.

The sequencing sample was made of blood. All receptors derive from a boy younger than 18 in good health.

The gene calls are TRBV12-3 or TRBV12-4 and TRBJ1-6, with TRBD1 matching over 7 bases. The CDR3 has 17 amino acids. With V trimmed by 7 bases and J by 5 bases, 14 bases remained unmatched. The CDR3 is CASMRRTGVLDNSPLHF. The CDR3 DNA reads TGTGCCAGCATGAGAAGAACAGGGGTCCTTGATAATTCACCCCTCCACTTT.

This sequence joins TRBV19 and TRBJ2-7; D is uncertain. CDR1 and CDR2 (germline): LNHDA, SQIVND (reference sequence). The CDR3 spans 13 residues. V was clipped by 4 bases and J by 4 bases, with 11 bases between them. The CDR3 region is CASSTGPGYEQYF. In DNA form, the CDR3 reads TGTGCCAGTAGTACGGGTCCCGGGTACGAGCAGTACTTC.

V and J are TRBV15 and TRBJ1-1; D gene ambiguous. CDR1 is LNHNV and CDR2 is YYDKDF in the germline V gene (reference sequence). CDR3 length equals 14 residues. Between the trimmed V and J ends, which lost 5 bases and 4 bases, there was a span of 14 bases. CDR3 nucleotide sequence: TGTGCCACCAGCCGAGGCGGGCAACCCACTGAAGCTTTCTTT. As protein: CATSRGGQPTEAFF.

J is TRBJ2-1 and V is TRBV14; D unresolved. CDR3 length: 13 amino acids. The germline CDR1 and CDR2 sequences are SGHDN and FVKESK. The ends were cut back, 0 bases at V and 6 bases at J, with 6 bases in the middle. The CDR3 DNA is TGTGCCAGCAGCCAAGATCCTTTCAATGAGCAGTTCTTC. Translation gives CASSQDPFNEQFF.

V and J are TRBV29-1 and TRBJ2-5, with no clear D. Germline V gene sequence: CDR1 SQVTM, CDR2 ANQGSEA. The V gene lost 4 bases and the J gene lost 5 bases, with 8 bases spanning the gap. This CDR3 is built from 11 residues. DNA of the CDR3: TGCAGCGTTGTGGATAGCGAGACCCAGTACTTC. Its translation is CSVVDSETQYF.

The chain combines TRBV7-2 with TRBJ1-2; 7 nucleotides match TRBD1. Germline lookup yields CDR1 SGHTA and CDR2 FQGNSA. V shed 5 bases, J shed 4 bases, and the junction held 10 bases outside the gene matches. CDR3 length: 15 amino acids. In nucleotides, the CDR3 is TGTGCCAGCAGCGACAGGGTCTCGAGGATCTATGGCTACACCTTC. Translated, it gives CASSDRVSRIYGYTF.

This clonotype was seen a few times. The chain recombines TRBV6-2 or TRBV6-3 with TRBJ1-2; D is perhaps TRBD1 (5 bases). V was trimmed by 1 base and J by 2 bases, leaving 8 bases between them. CDR3 length equals 14 residues. Germline CDR1 is MNHEY and CDR2 is SVGEGT. DNA of the CDR3: TGTGCCAGCAGTTACTGGGGCCTAAACTATGGCTACACCTTC. It is translated as CASSYWGLNYGYTF.

The chain joins TRBV6-5 to TRBJ2-3; unclear D gene. CDR1 MNHEY and CDR2 SVGAGI come from the germline V gene. This CDR3 comprises 11 residues. V lost 5 bases and J 5 bases, leaving 5 bases between the germline ends. CDR3 protein: CASSVLDTQYF. CDR3 coding DNA: TGTGCCAGCAGTGTTCTAGATACGCAGTATTTT.

This clonotype was counted only a few times. V and J are TRBV5-1 and TRBJ2-5, with TRBD2 matching 10 bases. The J call is doubtful: the DNA matches TRBJ2-7 better. CDR3 length: 18 residues. The germline CDR1 and CDR2 sequences are SGHRS and YFSETQ. The CDR3 reads CASSLDPSGGPSSYEQYF. In DNA form, the CDR3 reads TGCGCCAGCAGCTTGGACCCTAGCGGGGGTCCCAGCTCCTACGAGCAGTACTTC.

This clonotype occurred a few times. V is TRBV29-1 and J is TRBJ2-7; D perhaps matches TRBD1 (6 bases). This CDR3 has 13 amino acids. Germline loops: CDR1 SQVTM, CDR2 ANQGSEA. With 5 bases removed from V and 3 bases from J, the gap between germline ends came to 14 bases. The CDR3 sequence: CSVQQGFGYEQYF. CDR3 DNA: TGCAGCGTTCAACAGGGCTTCGGCTACGAGCAGTACTTC.